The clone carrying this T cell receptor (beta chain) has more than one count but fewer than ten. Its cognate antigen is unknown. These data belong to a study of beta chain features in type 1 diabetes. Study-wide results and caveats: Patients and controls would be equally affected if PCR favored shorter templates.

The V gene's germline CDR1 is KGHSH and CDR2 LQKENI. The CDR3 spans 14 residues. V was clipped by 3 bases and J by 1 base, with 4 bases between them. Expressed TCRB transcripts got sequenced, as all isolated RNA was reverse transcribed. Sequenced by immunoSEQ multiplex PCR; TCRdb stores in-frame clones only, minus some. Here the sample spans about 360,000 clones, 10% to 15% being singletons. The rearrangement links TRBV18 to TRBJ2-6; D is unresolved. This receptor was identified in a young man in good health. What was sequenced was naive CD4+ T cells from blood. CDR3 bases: TGTGCCAGCTCACCCGGTTCTGGGGCCAACGTCCTGACTTTC. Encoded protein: CASSPGSGANVLTF.